This TCR beta chain was obtained from a study of molecular identifiers for immune sequencing clone quantification. General study results and limits: Naive cells had under 1% of molecules in clones above 20 RNA copies, effectors over 99%.

The CDR3 is made up of 18 amino acids. CDR1 and CDR2 from the germline V gene are DFQATT and SNEGSKA (reference sequence). Trimming at V came to 0 bases and at J to 6 bases, leaving 17 bases not matched to a gene. TCRdb analysed the PCR reads with MiXCR anew, one entry per CDR3 protein. The sample lists fewer than 100,000 distinct CDR3 sequences; over 20% were seen once. With respect to this clonotype: Its target is not known.

The chain couples TRBV20-1 to TRBJ2-1; TRBD1 agrees at 7 bases. The sample comprised naive CD8+ T cells from blood, with Jurkat cell RNA spiked in. As to subset: FACS-sorted CD8+CD4-CCR7+CD45RA+ naive T cells. The clonotype was recovered from a human donor in good health. Some libraries in this study had Jurkat cell RNA spiked in. The chain's CDR3 is CSARDPTGRLFLGNEQFF. CDR3 coding DNA: TGCAGTGCTAGAGATCCGACAGGGCGGTTGTTTTTAGGCAATGAGCAGTTCTTC.